This TCR beta chain emerged from a study of shared clonotypes between healthy human individuals. This clone has just a few counts. Its antigen is undetermined. Additional DNA sequences in this sample encode the identical CDR3. Study-level points and caveats: Compared with memory subsets, naive subsets generally had larger estimated richness. The authors expected sequencing depth to affect clonotype sharing among donors.

V lost 9 bases and J lost 6, with 12 bases in between. Germline-derived CDR1 and CDR2 are LNHDA and SQIVND (reference sequence). There are 12 residues in the CDR3. Authors' analysis steps: Junction-only sequences without quality scores were provided by ImmunoSEQ, so filtering was different. Sequencing used immunoSEQ multiplex PCR; TCRdb keeps in-frame clones, though not all of them. The DNA gave D and trimming, while V, J and clone size come from that table. Here the sample spans roughly 2,000,000 clones, roughly 95% being singletons. Terminally differentiated effector memory CD45RA+ cells were left out of the naive CD8 fraction, which was CD45RO-negative and positively selected for CCR7. All participating donors were Caucasian adults from Nashville, Tennessee.

Material for sequencing was naive CD8+ T cells from PBMCs. This receptor was taken from a man between 18 and 29 years old in good health. Some clones in this sample may be carry-over from other donors' samples. The chain recombines TRBV19 with TRBJ1-5; weak D call: TRBD1 (5 bases). The DNA of the CDR3 is TGTGCCAGCAGGGACGTAGGTCAGCCCCAGCATTTT. This codes for CASRDVGQPQHF.